This T cell receptor (beta chain) was captured in a study of beta chain features in type 1 diabetes (dated by TCRdb to 2016 to 2019). About the investigation overall: Patients and healthy donors did not differ in mean age, gender distribution, total cell number or subset yield. A total of 107,917,701 sorted cells were examined across all samples, and the number of cells per subset was strongly correlated with RNA yield. The study compared the TCRB repertoires of sorted circulating CD4+ T cell subsets in recently diagnosed type 1 diabetes patients with those in matched healthy donors. Whereas all 30 or so donors provided naive and central memory subsets, regulatory and stem cell-like memory subsets were isolated from just 8 patients and roughly 8 healthy donors.

Each donor gave one peripheral blood draw, averaging approximately 120 mL, which was collected into heparinised tubes. A BD FACSAria II was used to sort naive, central memory, regulatory and stem cell-like memory CD4+ T cells with a panel that included CD45RO, CCR7, CD25, CD127, CD95 and CD27. Every sorted population had a purity above 95%. PBMCs were isolated right away by Lymphoprep density gradient centrifugation and were stained directly, without culture. To minimize batch effects, samples were stained and sorted in pairs, one healthy donor with one patient per experiment. As concerns this clone: Its binding antigen is unknown. No much larger clonotype is one base removed from it; base qualities were not supplied.

General findings and caveats noted by the study authors: HLA sub-analyses involved small numbers of individuals, so any influence of HLA type on TCRB rearrangement remained unresolved. Naive, central memory and regulatory TCRB repertoires appeared to be more alike among patients than among healthy donors. Shorter templates might have been favored by PCR, but patient and control samples were amplified and corrected together, so both groups would have been affected equally by any skew. Type 1 diabetes patients showed a moderate but significant shortening of TCRB CDR3 length in all four CD4+ subsets. Sequencing cDNA rather than genomic DNA could over-represent highly expressing activated cells, although activation and CD3 levels did not differ between groups. Patients with type 1 diabetes made fewer insertions and deleted more nucleotides at VDJ recombination sites, implying thymic rearrangement abnormalities.

The High Capacity cDNA Reverse Transcription Kit was used to reverse transcribe all of the isolated RNA, meaning that expressed TCRB transcripts were what got sequenced. Naive, central memory and regulatory T cell samples underwent deep immunoSEQ sequencing, averaging around 3.7 million total reads per sample. Sorted cells were lysed in RLT buffer and RNA was extracted with DNase-treated RNeasy Micro or Mini kits, depending on cell number. Each cell subset was processed on its own to prevent cross-contamination, while patient and healthy donor samples were processed together. The immunoSEQ multiplex PCR was used to amplify TCRB sequences from cDNA, yielding 87-bp fragments that span the CDR3 region. Sequencing of the amplicons was performed on the Illumina HiSeq platform. Per the source publication's procedure: Synthetic template baselines were used to correct PCR bias computationally, reads within Hamming distance 2 were collapsed, and singletons that could not be merged were discarded. Reads were aligned against IMGT to assign V, D and J genes, CDR3 length and insertions or deletions at six rearrangement sites. Clonotype counts were normalized to sorted cell number within each subset before computing true diversity and Gini coefficients with the tcR R package. Repertoire sharing was quantified using the overlap coefficient calculated on TCRB nucleotide sequences. As a proxy for the pre-selection repertoire, out-of-frame TCRB sequences from naive cells were analyzed. TCRdb holds this immuneACCESS table with in-frame rearrangements only. Some clones are missing; in checked studies, unresolved V genes explain under half, and the rest has no known cause. V, J and clone size derive from that table, while D and trimming were established from the DNA sequence. Across this sample there are hundreds of thousands of clones, with about 10% seen only once. The top ten clones comprise approximately 0.016% of the sample.

Here V drops 7 bases and J drops 2 bases, and the junction holds 3 bases not matched to any gene. Taken from cysteine to phenylalanine, the CDR3 has 13 residues. Only the CDR3 DNA stays, 39 bases, in frame from base 1. From a lookup of the germline V gene, CDR1 and CDR2 are MNHEY and SVGAGI. The receptor chain draws on TRBV6-5 and TRBJ2-7, and 9 junction bases match TRBD1. This clonotype was sampled from a woman between 25 and 40 years old in good health. The sample comprised naive CD4+ T cells from blood. Sample cell subset or site, as interpreted from the label and publication: true naive CD4+ T cells. The DNA sequence reads TGTGCCAGCATGGGACAGGGACCCTACGAGCAGTACTTC. Translated, it gives CASMGQGPYEQYF.